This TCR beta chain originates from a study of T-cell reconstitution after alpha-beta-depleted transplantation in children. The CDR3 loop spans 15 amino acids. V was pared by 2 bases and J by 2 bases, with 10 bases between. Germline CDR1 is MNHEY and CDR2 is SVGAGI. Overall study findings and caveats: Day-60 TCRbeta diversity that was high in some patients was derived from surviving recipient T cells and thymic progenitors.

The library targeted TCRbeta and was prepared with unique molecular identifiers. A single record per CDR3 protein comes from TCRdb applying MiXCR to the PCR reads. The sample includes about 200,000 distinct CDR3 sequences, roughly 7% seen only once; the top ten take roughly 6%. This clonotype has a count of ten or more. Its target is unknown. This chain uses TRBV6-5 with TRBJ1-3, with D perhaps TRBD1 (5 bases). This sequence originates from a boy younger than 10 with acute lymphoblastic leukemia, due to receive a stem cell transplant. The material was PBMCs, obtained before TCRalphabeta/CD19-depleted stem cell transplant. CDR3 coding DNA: TGTGCCAGCAGTTACGCCAGGACAACTGGAAACACCATATATTTT. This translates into CASSYARTTGNTIYF.